The 22 T cell receptor beta chains below all came from one sample that was sequenced in a study of spatial heterogeneity in lung cancer. TCRdb recomputed calls from the 5' RACE reads with MiXCR, one row per CDR3 protein. The data contain about 52,000 distinct CDR3 sequences, 6.5% to 7.5% of them singletons. The time point denotes: blood at routine non-recurrence follow-up after resection. Whole RNA from tumor, nontumor lung or frozen PBMC was sequenced unsorted. This specimen was PBMCs, taken at follow-up. The receptors were sampled from a female donor with early-stage non-small cell lung cancer.

Many counts were recorded for this clonotype. The V gene is TRBV15, the J gene TRBJ2-1, with TRBD2 as a possible D gene (7 bases). Looked up from germline, CDR1 is LNHNV and CDR2 is YYDKDF (reference sequence). The germline V and J ends were trimmed by 1 base and 4 bases, with 20 bases remaining between them. CDR3 length equals 18 residues. The CDR3 is CATSRANSQGTTYNEQFF. CDR3 nucleotide sequence: TGTGCCACCAGCAGAGCCAATTCCCAGGGGACTACTTACAATGAGCAGTTCTTC. Complete variable domain (other parts from reference TRBV15 and TRBJ2-1): DAMVIQNPRYQVTQFGKPVTLSCSQTLNHNVMYWYQQKSSQAPKLLFHYYDKDFNNEADTPDNFQSRRPNTSFCFLDIRSPGLGDTAMYLCATSRANSQGTTYNEQFFGPGTRLTVL.

This clonotype came up many times. This chain uses TRBV28 with TRBJ1-5, with 7 bases lining up with TRBD1. The CDR3 length is 15 residues. Germline values: CDR1 MDHEN, CDR2 SYDVKM. The ends lost 3 bases at V and 0 bases at J; junction bases unmatched: 2. The CDR3 region is CASSFRGHSNQPQHF. The CDR3 coding sequence is TGTGCCAGCAGTTTTAGGGGGCATAGCAATCAGCCCCAGCATTTT.

This clonotype came up many times. V gene TRBV28 combines with J gene TRBJ1-4, with 7 nucleotides matching TRBD1. Trimming took 7 bases from V and 2 from J; bases not matched to a gene: 4. From germline, CDR1 is MDHEN and CDR2 SYDVKM. The CDR3 runs 14 residues. The CDR3 DNA sequence: TGTGCCAGCACCAAGACAGGGACTAATGAAAAACTGTTTTTT. Amino acids: CASTKTGTNEKLFF.

V gene TRBV18 combines with J gene TRBJ1-2; 7 positions agree with TRBD1. CDR3 length equals 16 residues. The J segment lost 6 bases and the V segment lost 4 bases, leaving 14 bases of the junction unmatched. CDR1 and CDR2 (germline): KGHSH, LQKENI. The CDR3 protein is CASSLQKTGLWDGYTF. DNA for the CDR3: TGTGCCAGCTCACTCCAAAAGACAGGGCTCTGGGATGGCTACACCTTC.

In its sample, this clonotype was seen a few times. The V gene is TRBV2, the J gene TRBJ2-1; TRBD2 matches 8 bases. The CDR3 runs to 14 residues. With 7 bases clipped from V and 9 bases from J, the junction kept 11 bases outside the gene matches. Germline CDR1 and CDR2: SNHLY and FYNNEI. The CDR3: CASTQRGPIAEQFF. The DNA of the CDR3 is TGTGCCAGCACCCAGCGGGGGCCTATCGCTGAGCAGTTCTTC.

The table lists this clonotype with many counts. V is TRBV21-1 and J is TRBJ2-2; the table's D gene call, TRBD1, was not cross checked with the DNA. TRBV21-1 is listed as a pseudogene. The CDR3 extends over 20 amino acids. CDR3 sequence reads: CASSKYPLFEGGWYTGELFF. In DNA, the CDR3 is TGTGCCAGCAGCAAATACCCTTTGTTTGAAGGGGGCTGGTACACCGGGGAGCTGTTTTTT.

There are a few counts of this clonotype. This rearrangement joins TRBV7-9 to TRBJ1-2, with a tentative D call TRBD1 (5 bases). Trimming pared 3 bases from V and 4 bases from J, leaving 9 bases between. CDR1 and CDR2 (germline): SEHNR, FQNEAQ (reference sequence). The CDR3 is 13 residues long. CDR3 DNA sequence: TGTGCCAGCAGCTTGGGGGACTCCTATGGCTACACCTTC. It is translated as CASSLGDSYGYTF.

The gene calls are TRBV5-1 and TRBJ2-5, with 9 bases identical to TRBD2. The V gene end was trimmed by 4 bases and the J gene end by 1 base; junction bases not matched to a gene: 2. From germline, CDR1 is SGHRS and CDR2 YFSETQ. The CDR3 has 14 residues. The CDR3, as DNA: TGCGCCAGCAGCCAGACTAGCGGCCAAGAGACCCAGTACTTC. This gives the protein CASSQTSGQETQYF.

This clonotype has a count of ten or more. The chain employs TRBV2 and TRBJ2-7; D remains unclear. The CDR3 contains 12 residues. Trimming shortened V by 5 bases and J by 5 bases, and 10 bases separated the two germline ends. The V gene's germline CDR1 is SNHLY and CDR2 FYNNEI. The CDR3 spells CASSSTVDEQYF. CDR3 sequence (DNA): TGTGCCAGCAGTTCTACCGTGGACGAGCAGTACTTC.

This chain joins TRBV12-3 or TRBV12-4 and TRBJ1-5, with D uncertain. This CDR3 spans 14 amino acids. The V gene lost 5 bases and the J gene lost 0 bases, with 8 bases spanning the gap. The CDR3 reads CASSQLGSNQPQHF. The CDR3 bases are TGTGCCAGCAGTCAGCTGGGTAGCAATCAGCCCCAGCATTTT.

The chain joins TRBV11-2 to TRBJ2-2; D possibly corresponds to TRBD1 (5 bases). Trimming removed 5 bases at V and 4 bases at J, with 17 bases between. The CDR3 consists of 16 residues. The germline V gene has CDR1 SGHAT and CDR2 FQNNGV. Here the CDR3 reads CASSIRGRVTTGELFF. DNA of the CDR3: TGTGCCAGCAGCATAAGGGGCAGGGTGACCACCGGGGAGCTGTTTTTT.

This clonotype has at least ten counts. The chain couples TRBV6-6 to TRBJ2-3; perhaps TRBD2 as D (7 bases). The CDR3 has 16 amino acids. Germline loops: CDR1 MNHNY, CDR2 SVGAGI (reference sequence). The V gene lost 4 bases and the J gene lost 5 bases, with 19 bases spanning the gap. CDR3 in amino acids: CASSLSGRGTKDTQYF. In nucleotides, the CDR3 is TGTGCCAGCAGTTTAAGTGGGAGGGGGACAAAAGATACGCAGTATTTT.

This clonotype has ten or more counts. V usage is TRBV29-1 and J usage is TRBJ1-2; D is uncertain. V gave up 1 base and J gave up 1 base, with 10 bases separating them. The CDR3 runs to 14 residues. Germline loops: CDR1 SQVTM, CDR2 ANQGSEA. CDR3 protein: CSVEGAALNYGYTF. CDR3 DNA: TGCAGCGTTGAAGGGGCAGCTCTTAACTATGGCTACACCTTC.

This clonotype was recorded a few times. The J gene is TRBJ2-5, the V gene TRBV7-6; D gene uncertain. Germline V gene lookup returns CDR1 SGHVS and CDR2 FNYEAQ. The CDR3 has 13 amino acids. V was clipped by 1 base and J by 4 bases, with 7 bases between them. For the CDR3, the DNA is TGTGCCAGCAGCTTAGTCCGCGGAGAGACCCAGTACTTC. It encodes CASSLVRGETQYF.

This clonotype was found a few times. The chain links TRBV2 to TRBJ2-1; 12 bases match TRBD2. V lost 5 bases and J lost 9; bases outside the gene matches: 14. The V gene's germline CDR1 is SNHLY and CDR2 FYNNEI. The CDR3 extends over 17 amino acids. CDR3 in amino acids: CASSFSGLAGTFPEQFF. The DNA of the CDR3 is TGTGCCAGCAGTTTCTCTGGACTAGCGGGGACCTTTCCTGAGCAGTTCTTC. Supplemented by reference TRBV2 and TRBJ2-1, the full variable domain reads EPEVTQTPSHQVTQMGQEVILRCVPISNHLYFYWYRQILGQKVEFLVSFYNNEISEKSEIFDDQFSVERPDGSNFTLKIRSTKLEDSAMYFCASSFSGLAGTFPEQFFGPGTRLTVL.

Concerning this clonotype: A much larger clone lies one base from this, so it may be a read error. The rearrangement links TRBV7-6 to TRBJ1-1; possible D gene TRBD1, 5 bases. Germline loops: CDR1 SGHVS, CDR2 FNYEAQ. The CDR3 is 15 amino acids. V was clipped by 6 bases and J by 4 bases, with 18 bases between them. CDR3 sequence reads: CASRSNVGGVTEAFF. The CDR3 coding sequence is TGTGCCAGCAGGTCTAATGTGGGGGGGGTCACTGAAGCTTTCTTT.

Ten or more counts support this clonotype. The V gene is TRBV19, the J gene TRBJ2-3, with D hard to call. The V gene lost 7 bases and the J gene lost 3 bases, with 14 bases spanning the gap. This CDR3 contains 14 residues. The germline V gene has CDR1 LNHDA and CDR2 SQIVND (reference sequence). The CDR3 protein is CASKRREWTDTQYF. CDR3 DNA: TGTGCCAGTAAGAGGAGAGAGTGGACAGATACGCAGTATTTT.

Many counts were recorded for this clonotype. This sequence joins TRBV5-5 and TRBJ2-3; perhaps D is TRBD1 or TRBD2 (5 bases each). Germline CDR1 is SGHKS and CDR2 is YYEKEE (reference sequence). Trimming removed 0 bases from V and 1 base from J, with 9 bases in between. The length of the CDR3 is 15 residues. The CDR3 DNA reads TGTGCCAGCAGCTTGGGAGGGGACGGCACAGATACGCAGTATTTT. It specifies CASSLGGDGTDTQYF.

This clonotype has a count of ten or more. V usage is TRBV7-3 and J usage is TRBJ2-2; 10 bases line up with TRBD2. The germline V gene has CDR1 SGHTA and CDR2 FQGTGA. The CDR3 extends over 16 amino acids. V lost 5 bases and J lost 0; bases outside the gene matches: 3. The CDR3 loop reads CASSLGTSANTGELFF. The CDR3 DNA reads TGTGCCAGCAGCCTGGGGACTAGCGCGAACACCGGGGAGCTGTTTTTT.

This rearrangement joins TRBV3-1 to TRBJ2-1; D perhaps matches TRBD2 (6 bases). CDR1 and CDR2 from the germline V gene are LGHDT and YNNKEL (reference sequence). This CDR3 contains 15 residues. V was shortened by 4 bases and J by 0 bases, with 10 bases between the two germline ends. The DNA of the CDR3 is TGTGCCAGCAGCCGGGGACTCATCTCCTACAATGAGCAGTTCTTC. Protein sequence: CASSRGLISYNEQFF.

This clonotype showed up many times. The rearrangement joins TRBV5-1 to TRBJ2-5; 8 bases agree with TRBD1. V shed 4 bases, J shed 4 bases, and the junction held 6 bases outside the gene matches. The CDR3 is made up of 14 amino acids. Germline V lookup: CDR1 SGHRS, CDR2 YFSETQ. The CDR3 protein is CASSDQGASETQYF. The CDR3 DNA follows: TGCGCCAGCAGCGATCAGGGGGCGTCAGAGACCCAGTACTTC. The entire variable domain, with the rest obtained from reference TRBV5-1 and TRBJ2-5, is as follows: KAGVTQTPRYLIKTRGQQVTLSCSPISGHRSVSWYQQTPGQGLQFLFEYFSETQRNKGNFPGRFSGRQFSNSRSEMNVSTLELGDSALYLCASSDQGASETQYFGPGTRLLVL.

There are many counts of this clonotype. The J gene is TRBJ2-1, the V gene TRBV9; 8 bases agree with TRBD2. The V gene's germline CDR1 is SGDLS and CDR2 YYNGEE. The CDR3 is 15 residues long. V lost 0 bases and J lost 8; bases outside the gene matches: 7. In DNA form, the CDR3 reads TGTGCCAGCAGCGTAGAGGGACTAGAAATCGATGAGCAGTTCTTC. It encodes CASSVEGLEIDEQFF.